These 7 T cell receptor beta chains share one sample of origin, sequenced in a study of blood T cell repertoires in COVID-19. Generated by immunoSEQ multiplex PCR, the TCRdb table keeps only in-frame clones and is missing some. The repertoire holds roughly 310,000 clones, with about 88% as singletons. Sequenced: PBMCs or T cells enriched from blood (not recorded which). All receptors derive from a man aged 60-69 years who had recovered from COVID-19.

As for this clone: The same CDR3 also results from other DNA sequences found in this sample. The CDR3 DNA follows: TGTGCCAGCAGACAGGGCTACGAGCAGTACTTC. As protein: CASRQGYEQYF. The J gene is TRBJ2-7, the V gene TRBV19; TRBD1 matches 7 bases. Germline values: CDR1 LNHDA, CDR2 SQIVND (reference sequence). The CDR3 runs to 11 residues. The junction had 2 bases not matched to a gene; V was cut back by 9 bases and J by 3 bases. Using reference TRBV19 and TRBJ2-7 for the parts outside the CDR3, the full variable domain is DGGITQSPKYLFRKEGQNVTLSCEQNLNHDAMYWYRQDPGQGLRLIYYSQIVNDFQKGDIAEGYSVSREKKESFPLTVTSAQKNPTAFYLCASRQGYEQYFGPGTRLTVT.

The genes are TRBV13 and TRBJ2-2, with D possibly matching TRBD1 (5 bases). The V and J ends lost 5 bases and 2 bases respectively, with 15 bases between them. There are 16 residues in the CDR3. Germline V gene sequence: CDR1 PRHDT, CDR2 FYEKMQ (reference sequence). The CDR3 loop is CASSPPSGQNTGELFF. CDR3 DNA: TGTGCCAGCAGCCCCCCCTCCGGACAAAACACCGGGGAGCTGTTTTTT.

The rearrangement links TRBV6-4 to TRBJ2-7; perhaps TRBD1 as D (6 bases). CDR3 length: 15 residues. V lost 2 bases to trimming and J lost 0 bases, with 11 bases between them. Germline loops: CDR1 MRHNA, CDR2 SNTAGT. The CDR3 is CASSDRGKVSYEQYF. The CDR3 DNA reads TGTGCCAGCAGTGACAGGGGGAAAGTCTCCTACGAGCAGTACTTC.

The rearrangement uses TRBV3-1 (or the pseudogene TRBV3-2) and TRBJ1-6; 7 bases are shared with TRBD1. The CDR3 is made up of 15 amino acids. J was trimmed by 7 bases and V by 1 base; bases with no gene match: 4. Germline CDR1 is LGHDT and CDR2 is YNNKEL (reference sequence). CDR3 DNA sequence: TGTGCCAGCAGCCAAGGAGGGGGCGCAAATTCACCCCTCCACTTT. It yields the protein CASSQGGGANSPLHF.

This clone appeared a single time. J is TRBJ2-3 and V is TRBV7-9; TRBD1 aligns across 9 bases. Germline trimming cut 6 bases from V and 4 bases from J; bases unmatched to any gene: 11. Germline values: CDR1 SEHNR, CDR2 FQNEAQ (reference sequence). The CDR3 extends over 16 amino acids. The CDR3 DNA reads as TGTGCCAGCAGTACAAAAACAGGGGGCCGGGCAGATACGCAGTATTTT. Residues: CASSTKTGGRADTQYF.

The chain is built from TRBV7-9 and TRBJ2-3; TRBD1 aligns across 7 bases. The CDR3 is 15 residues long. V was pared by 1 base and J by 3 bases, with 4 bases of the junction left unmatched. Germline CDR1 reads SEHNR; CDR2 reads FQNEAQ (reference sequence). CDR3: CASSLGTGITDTQYF. As DNA, the CDR3 is TGTGCCAGCAGCTTAGGGACAGGTATAACAGATACGCAGTATTTT.

This clone was seen just once. The J gene is TRBJ2-1, the V gene TRBV5-4, with 8 bases lining up with TRBD2. The ends lost 1 base at V and 7 bases at J; junction bases unmatched: 4. Per the germline V gene, CDR1 is SGHNT and CDR2 is YYREEE (reference sequence). This CDR3 has 14 amino acids. As DNA, the CDR3 is TGTGCCAGCAGCTTGCAGCGGGAGCTAAATGAGCAGTTCTTC. This sequence encodes CASSLQRELNEQFF.